This TCR beta chain was found in a study of cytomegalovirus exposure and HLA in healthy donors. As for the study in general: From some 180 million T cells, an earlier analysis saw roughly 110 million unique TCR beta sequences.

Primers for the PCR totalled 60 Vbeta and 13 Jbeta. Clones were sequenced by immunoSEQ multiplex PCR, and TCRdb holds only the in-frame ones, with some missing. Among about 120,000 clones listed, almost 80% were seen once. Study-level points and caveats: Under in vitro conditions, a few CMV-associated chains were confirmed as specific for CMV antigens. The study designated some 180 TCR beta chains cytomegalovirus-associated. CMV serostatus was the sole immune exposure data available.

Germline CDR1 and CDR2: MDHEN and SYDVKM. The V segment lost 3 bases and the J segment 8 bases; nucleotides outside the gene matches: 6. This CDR3 is 14 amino acids long. On this clone: Its antigen remains unidentified.

The source of this sequence is a female donor in good health and CMV-seronegative. The chain has TRBV28 and TRBJ2-1; 8 bases match TRBD1. Material: PBMCs. CDR3 protein: CASSFGPGGHEQFF. The CDR3 nucleotides read TGTGCCAGCAGTTTCGGCCCAGGGGGCCATGAGCAGTTCTTC.